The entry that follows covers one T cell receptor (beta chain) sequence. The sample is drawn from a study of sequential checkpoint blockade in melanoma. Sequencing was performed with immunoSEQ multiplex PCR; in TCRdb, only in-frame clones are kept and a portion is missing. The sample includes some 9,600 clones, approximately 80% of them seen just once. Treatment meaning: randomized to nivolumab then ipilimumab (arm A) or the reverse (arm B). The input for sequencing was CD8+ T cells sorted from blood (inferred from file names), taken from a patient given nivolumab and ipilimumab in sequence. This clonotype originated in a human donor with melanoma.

CDR3 sequence (DNA): TGTGCCAGCAGTCTCTCTGGACAGGGTTTCGAGCAGTACTTC. Its translation: CASSLSGQGFEQYF. The chain employs TRBV27 and TRBJ2-7; 8 bases are a match to TRBD1. Germline CDR1 is MNHEY and CDR2 is SMNVEV (reference sequence). This CDR3 spans 14 amino acids. V shed 5 bases and J 6 bases; nucleotides not matched to a gene: 9.